This T cell receptor (beta chain) was found in a study of control samples from healthy donors and cancer patients. V lost 5 bases, J lost 2 bases, and 7 bases stayed unmatched. The CDR3 totals 17 residues. The germline CDR1 and CDR2 sequences are MNHEY and SMNVEV (reference sequence). This clone was detected once. TCRdb keeps only in-frame clones here, not all; method: immunoSEQ multiplex PCR. The sample records about 160,000 clones, approximately 96% being singletons. The sequenced material came from blood. The receptor's source is a woman between 25 and 40 years old in good health. The V call is TRBV27, the J call TRBJ1-6; 9 nucleotides align to TRBD1. CDR3 sequence: CASSPDRGTTYNSPLHF. CDR3 coding DNA: TGTGCCAGCAGTCCGGACAGGGGAACGACCTATAATTCACCCCTCCACTTT.